This passage covers 21 T cell receptor beta chains from one sample sequenced in a study of blood T cell repertoires in COVID-19. Produced via immunoSEQ multiplex PCR; TCRdb's table is partial and in-frame only. The repertoire consists of over 200,000 clones, with roughly 94% occurring once and the leading ten covering more than 0.95%. The sample was peripheral blood. The receptors derive from a man aged 25 to 40 with acute or convalescent COVID-19.

The rearrangement links TRBV6-5 to TRBJ1-2; D possibly corresponds to TRBD1 (5 bases). Trimming took off 6 bases at V and 5 bases at J, with 10 bases between the two ends. CDR1 MNHEY and CDR2 SVGAGI come from the germline V gene. The length of the CDR3 is 12 residues. CDR3 sequence: CASSDRAYGYTF. The CDR3 nucleotides are TGTGCCAGCAGCGACAGAGCTTATGGCTACACCTTC.

This chain joins TRBV9 and TRBJ2-7; TRBD2 matches 10 bases. The trim removed 4 bases at V and 3 bases at J, leaving 4 bases unmatched. From germline, CDR1 is SGDLS and CDR2 YYNGEE. The CDR3 covers 14 residues. The CDR3 is CASSSSGSDYEQYF. In nucleotides, the CDR3 is TGTGCCAGCAGCTCTAGCGGGAGTGACTACGAGCAGTACTTC.

The V and J genes are TRBV4-2 and TRBJ2-7; weak D call: TRBD1 (5 bases). Trimming pared 0 bases from V and 1 base from J, leaving 7 bases between. The V gene's germline CDR1 is LGHNA and CDR2 YNFKEQ. The CDR3 length is 14 residues. CDR3 in DNA: TGTGCCAGCAGCCAAGAGAGACAGTCCTACGAGCAGTACTTC. Translated, it gives CASSQERQSYEQYF.

This chain joins TRBV3-1 (or the pseudogene TRBV3-2) and TRBJ1-1, with no clear D. CDR3 length: 15 residues. The V end was cut by 4 bases, the J end by 0 bases, with 12 bases between. Germline V gene lookup returns CDR1 LGHDT and CDR2 YNNKEL (reference sequence). The CDR3 is CASSRLGGLNTEAFF. CDR3 coding DNA: TGTGCCAGCAGCCGCCTCGGCGGCTTGAACACTGAAGCTTTCTTT.

The genes are TRBV5-1 and TRBJ1-5, with 10 bases identical to TRBD1. The CDR3 contains 15 residues. Germline V CDR1 and CDR2: SGHRS, YFSETQ. With 4 bases clipped from V and 4 bases from J, the junction kept 5 bases outside the gene matches. In nucleotides, the CDR3 is TGCGCCAGCAGCGTGGGACAGGGGAGTAATCAGCCCCAGCATTTT. It is translated as CASSVGQGSNQPQHF.

The chain is built from TRBV28 and TRBJ1-1; the D gene is possibly TRBD1 (6 bases). Germline-derived CDR1 and CDR2 are MDHEN and SYDVKM. The CDR3 sequence is 14 residues long. The V and J ends lost 3 bases and 5 bases respectively, with 13 bases between them. The CDR3 DNA reads as TGTGCCAGCAGTTTTGGGGGCGCATCGACTGAAGCTTTCTTT. Translated: CASSFGGASTEAFF.

V usage is TRBV7-6 and J usage is TRBJ2-1; TRBD1 agrees at 7 bases. CDR3 size: 16 residues. Germline V gene data show CDR1 as SGHVS and CDR2 as FNYEAQ. V dropped 2 bases and J dropped 8; count of bases not matched to a gene: 12. CDR3 region: CASSLQGEHLVDEQFF. DNA for the CDR3: TGTGCCAGCAGCTTACAGGGGGAGCATCTAGTCGATGAGCAGTTCTTC.

This chain links TRBV27 with TRBJ2-1, with 12 bases aligning to TRBD2. V lost 7 bases, J lost 5 bases, and 12 bases stayed unmatched. This CDR3 is built from 17 residues. Germline V gives CDR1 MNHEY, CDR2 SMNVEV (reference sequence). CDR3 residues: CASTFRTLAGGDNEQFF. The CDR3 DNA reads as TGTGCCAGCACCTTCCGGACTCTAGCGGGAGGGGACAATGAGCAGTTCTTC.

V gene TRBV7-2 combines with J gene TRBJ1-2; unclear D gene. The CDR3 runs 16 residues. Trimming removed 5 bases from V and 3 bases from J, with 19 bases in between. Germline CDR1 SGHTA, CDR2 FQGNSA. The CDR3 here is CASSANQVSAYYGYTF. The CDR3 region has the DNA TGTGCCAGCAGCGCCAATCAGGTGTCCGCTTACTATGGCTACACCTTC.

The chain combines TRBV10-3 with TRBJ1-1, with D perhaps TRBD1 (5 bases). V shed 3 bases and J shed 1 base, with 9 bases lying between them. CDR1 is ENHRY, CDR2 SYGVKD, per germline. CDR3 length: 14 amino acids. The CDR3 here is CAISDSQGNTEAFF. CDR3 coding DNA: TGTGCCATCAGTGATTCCCAGGGGAACACTGAAGCTTTCTTT.

This clone has only one observation. The rearrangement joins TRBV5-1 to TRBJ2-2; D perhaps matches TRBD1 (6 bases). The CDR3 sequence is 13 residues long. Trimming took 7 bases from V and 5 from J, leaving 12 bases between them. Germline V gives CDR1 SGHRS, CDR2 YFSETQ. Here the CDR3 reads CASRQGYTGELFF. The CDR3 DNA sequence: TGCGCCAGCCGGCAGGGGTATACCGGGGAGCTGTTTTTT.

V gene TRBV14 combines with J gene TRBJ2-7; possibly TRBD1 for D (6 bases). Germline CDR1 is SGHDN and CDR2 is FVKESK. This CDR3 is built from 15 residues. Trimming stripped 0 bases from V and 3 bases from J, with 12 bases between. The CDR3 bases are TGTGCCAGCAGCCAAGACCCAGGCAGGGGCTACGAGCAGTACTTC. Protein product: CASSQDPGRGYEQYF.

V and J are TRBV3-1 (or the pseudogene TRBV3-2) and TRBJ1-4, with D possibly matching TRBD1 (5 bases). CDR3 length equals 15 residues. The germline V gene has CDR1 LGHDT and CDR2 YNNKEL (reference sequence). V dropped 4 bases and J dropped 8 bases, with 17 bases sitting between them. The CDR3 DNA follows: TGTGCCAGCAGCCGCAGTGGGGGGTCTATCGAAAAACTGTTTTTT. Translation: CASSRSGGSIEKLFF.

The chain recombines TRBV5-1 with TRBJ2-3, with TRBD2 matching over 8 bases. The length of the CDR3 is 20 residues. The germline V gene encodes CDR1 SGHRS and CDR2 YFSETQ. V shed 4 bases, J shed 2 bases, and the junction held 21 bases outside the gene matches. In nucleotides, the CDR3 is TGCGCCAGCAGCACCCTGCCCGGGGGGAGCGGGGGAGCAACCACAGATACGCAGTATTTT. This gives the protein CASSTLPGGSGGATTDTQYF.

This clone has only one observation. J is TRBJ2-4 and V is TRBV18; D gene uncertain. Trimming left V 3 bases short and J 7 bases short, with 10 bases between. Per germline, CDR1 KGHSH and CDR2 LQKENI. The CDR3 length is 13 residues. The CDR3 sequence is CASSPVQTNIQYF. Here the CDR3 DNA reads TGTGCCAGCTCACCTGTGCAGACTAACATTCAGTACTTC. Complete variable domain (other parts from reference TRBV18 and TRBJ2-4): NAGVMQNPRHLVRRRGQEARLRCSPMKGHSHVYWYRQLPEEGLKFMVYLQKENIIDESGMPKERFSAEFPKEGPSILRIQQVVRGDSAAYFCASSPVQTNIQYFGAGTRLSVL.

The sample holds one count of this clone. The chain is built from TRBV9 and TRBJ1-4; D is undetermined. The CDR3 covers 15 residues. The V end was cut by 0 bases, the J end by 3 bases, with 9 bases between. Germline assignment: CDR1 SGDLS and CDR2 YYNGEE. The CDR3 nucleotides read TGTGCCAGCAGCGTAGGAGGCTCTTCTAATGAAAAACTGTTTTTT. Protein: CASSVGGSSNEKLFF.

Details on this clone: The conserved phenylalanine or tryptophan is not found at the CDR3 terminus, so this likely reflects a read error. It is unclear where the CDR3 begins or ends on the DNA, so no DNA is shown, and the CDR3 is as TCRdb lists it. The chain links TRBV6-1 to TRBJ1-1. Ends included, the CDR3 has 10 residues. CDR1 is MNHNS and CDR2 is SASEGT in the germline V gene. The CDR3 sequence: CASSEVVEVL.

This chain joins TRBV3-1 (or the pseudogene TRBV3-2) and TRBJ1-1; 9 nucleotides agree with TRBD1. After removal of 4 bases from V and 3 bases from J, the junction contained 6 bases not matched to a gene. CDR3 size: 15 residues. Per the germline V gene, CDR1 is LGHDT and CDR2 is YNNKEL (reference sequence). CDR3 protein: CASSLQGAMYTEAFF. Written as DNA, the CDR3 is TGTGCCAGCAGCCTACAGGGGGCTATGTACACTGAAGCTTTCTTT.

The chain joins TRBV11-2 to TRBJ2-7, with a weak D call TRBD1 (6 bases). This CDR3 region has 12 residues. CDR1 SGHAT and CDR2 FQNNGV come from the germline V gene. Trimming left V 5 bases short and J 6 bases short, with 11 bases between. CDR3 loop: CASSPQGTEQYF. The CDR3 region has the DNA TGTGCCAGCAGCCCACAGGGAACCGAGCAGTACTTC.

This chain uses TRBV18 with TRBJ2-1; D perhaps matches TRBD1 (5 bases). V was cut by 6 bases and J by 9 bases, with 12 bases left in between. Per germline, CDR1 KGHSH and CDR2 LQKENI. The CDR3 consists of 12 residues. CDR3 coding DNA: TGTGCCAGCTCGTTGGTGGGGCTTGAGCAGTTCTTC. Translated: CASSLVGLEQFF.

V and J are TRBV14 and TRBJ2-3; TRBD2 agrees at 8 bases. There are 16 residues in the CDR3. Germline V gene sequence: CDR1 SGHDN, CDR2 FVKESK. Losses at the gene ends were 2 bases for V and 0 bases for J; bases not matched to a gene: 4. The CDR3 sequence is CASSQIAGSSTDTQYF. The CDR3 region has the DNA TGTGCCAGCAGCCAAATAGCGGGGTCAAGCACAGATACGCAGTATTTT. The whole variable domain, filled in from reference TRBV14 and TRBJ2-3, reads EAGVTQFPSHSVIEKGQTVTLRCDPISGHDNLYWYRRVMGKEIKFLLHFVKESKQDESGMPNNRFLAERTGGTYSTLKVQPAELEDSGVYFCASSQIAGSSTDTQYFGPGTRLTVL.